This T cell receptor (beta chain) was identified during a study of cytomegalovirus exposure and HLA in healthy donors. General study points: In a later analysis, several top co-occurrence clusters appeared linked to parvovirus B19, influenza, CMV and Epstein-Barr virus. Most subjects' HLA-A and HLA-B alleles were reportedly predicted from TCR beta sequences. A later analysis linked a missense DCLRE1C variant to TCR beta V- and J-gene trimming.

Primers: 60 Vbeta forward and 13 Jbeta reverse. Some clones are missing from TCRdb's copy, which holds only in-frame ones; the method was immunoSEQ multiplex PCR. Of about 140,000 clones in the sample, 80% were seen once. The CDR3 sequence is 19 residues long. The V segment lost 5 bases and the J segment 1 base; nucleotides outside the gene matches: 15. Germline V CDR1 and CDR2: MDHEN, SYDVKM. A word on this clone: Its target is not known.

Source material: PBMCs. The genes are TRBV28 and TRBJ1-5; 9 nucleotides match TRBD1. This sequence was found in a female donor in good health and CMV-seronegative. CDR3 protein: CASSPLTGTGMSSNQPQHF. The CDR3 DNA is TGTGCCAGCAGTCCCTTGACCGGGACAGGGATGAGCAGCAATCAGCCCCAGCATTTT. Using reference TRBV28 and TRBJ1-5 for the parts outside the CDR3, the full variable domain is DVKVTQSSRYLVKRTGEKVFLECVQDMDHENMFWYRQDPGLGLRLIYFSYDVKMKEKGDIPEGYSVSREKKERFSLILESASTNQTSMYLCASSPLTGTGMSSNQPQHFGDGTRLSIL.